Listed below are T cell receptor beta chains from one sample, sequenced in a study of blood T cell repertoires in COVID-19. TCRdb's table, derived via immunoSEQ multiplex PCR, lists solely in-frame clones and lacks some. Of approximately 60,000 clones listed, about 82% were seen once; the top ten hold about 18%. The source material was peripheral blood. The receptors shown here come from a human donor in a cohort sampled during active COVID-19. Each CDR3 is given with its conserved first and last residue. D genes are given only for firm matches. Where a row states a size, it is once, few, many or the class of an expanded clone; other rows omit it.

V gene,J gene,D gene,clone size,CDR3 DNA,CDR3 protein
TRBV19,TRBJ1-4,TRBD1,-,TGTGCCAGTAGTTCCGGACAGGGAGGCGAAAAACTGTTTTTT,CASSSGQGGEKLFF
TRBV5-1,TRBJ2-7,-,-,TGCGCCAGCAGCTCGGGACATCTCTACGACGAGCAGTACTTC,CASSSGHLYDEQYF
TRBV19,TRBJ1-1,TRBD1,-,TGTGCCAGCCGCGGGACAGGACACGGGGGCACTGAAGCTTTCTTT,CASRGTGHGGTEAFF
TRBV2,TRBJ2-3,-,once,TGTGCCAGCATCTGGGCAGCCACAGATACGCAGTATTTT,CASIWAATDTQYF
TRBV10-3,TRBJ2-7,TRBD1,-,TGTGCCATCAGAGAGGGACAGGGTAATGCCTACGTCGAGCAGTACTTC,CAIREGQGNAYVEQYF
TRBV14,TRBJ2-3,-,-,TGTGCCAGCAGCCAGCTAGGAGATACGCAGTATTTT,CASSQLGDTQYF
TRBV29-1,TRBJ2-3,TRBD1,few,TGCAGCGTTGGACAGGGCCCAGATACGCAGTATTTT,CSVGQGPDTQYF
TRBV6-2/TRBV6-3,TRBJ2-5,TRBD1,-,TGTGCCAGCAGCCCACAGGGGGCCGACCAAGAGACCCAGTACTTC,CASSPQGADQETQYF
TRBV19,TRBJ1-5,-,-,TGTGCCAGTAGTATTGGGGCTGATAGCAATCAGCCCCAGCATTTT,CASSIGADSNQPQHF
TRBV23-1,TRBJ2-7,-,-,TGCGCCAGCAAGGCAGGGTCCTACGAGCAGTACTTC,CASKAGSYEQYF
TRBV11-3,TRBJ1-2,-,once,TGTGCCAGCAGCTTAGAGGGCAGGGGACCCACTAACTATGGCTACACCTTC,CASSLEGRGPTNYGYTF
TRBV11-1,TRBJ1-1,TRBD1,-,TGTGCCAGCAGCGGTCTGCAGGGGGTTGGCACTGAAGCTTTCTTT,CASSGLQGVGTEAFF
TRBV9,TRBJ1-6,-,-,TGTGCCAGCAGCGCAGGGGACGGGAATTCACCCCTCCACTTT,CASSAGDGNSPLHF
TRBV5-1,TRBJ1-1,-,-,TGCGCCAGCAGCTTGGGAGGGCACCCGAACACTGAAGCTTTCTTT,CASSLGGHPNTEAFF
TRBV7-2,TRBJ2-7,TRBD1,-,TGTGCCAGCAGCTTTGGACAGGGGGCAATTTCCTACGAGCAGTACTTC,CASSFGQGAISYEQYF
TRBV2,TRBJ2-7,TRBD2,-,TGTGCCAGCAACCCCGCGGCTAGCGGGGGCTACGAGCAGTACTTC,CASNPAASGGYEQYF